Listed below are T cell receptor beta chains from one sample, sequenced in a study of CD8+CD57+ T cells in acquired aplastic anemia. One entry per CDR3 protein, called by TCRdb with MiXCR from the reads. The sample carries about 81,000 distinct CDR3 sequences, roughly half recorded once. The sample consisted of sorted CD4+, CD8+, or CD8+CD57+ T cells (not recorded which) from PBMCs. These receptors came from a human donor in good health, serving as a control. CDR3s include the opening cysteine and the closing phenylalanine or tryptophan. A D gene is named only where the DNA matches it firmly. Clone size appears in some rows only: once, few, many, or a class for an expanded clone.

D gene: .; J gene: TRBJ2-7; V gene: TRBV30; clone size: many; CDR3 DNA: TGTGCCTGGAACGCGGACAGCTACGAGCAGTACTTC; CDR3 protein: CAWNADSYEQYF
D gene: TRBD1; J gene: TRBJ1-2; V gene: TRBV10-1; clone size: once; CDR3 DNA: TGCGCCAGCAGTGTGCCGGGACAGGGTGGCTACACCTTC; CDR3 protein: CASSVPGQGGYTF
D gene: .; J gene: TRBJ1-1; V gene: TRBV5-1; clone size: many; CDR3 DNA: TGCGCCAGCAGCTTGTCCATGAACACTGAAGCTTTCTTT; CDR3 protein: CASSLSMNTEAFF
D gene: TRBD2; J gene: TRBJ2-7; V gene: TRBV12-3/TRBV12-4; clone size: many; CDR3 DNA: TGTGCCAGCAGTCAGGGAGGACTAGAGTCCGAGCAGTACTTC; CDR3 protein: CASSQGGLESEQYF
D gene: .; J gene: TRBJ2-7; V gene: TRBV27; clone size: few; CDR3 DNA: TGTGCCAGCAGTTTGCTCCAGGGCGAGCAGTACTTC; CDR3 protein: CASSLLQGEQYF
D gene: .; J gene: TRBJ1-1; V gene: TRBV5-1; clone size: many; CDR3 DNA: TGCGCCAGCAGCTTGGGCCCCGGCACTGAAGCTTTCTTT; CDR3 protein: CASSLGPGTEAFF
D gene: .; J gene: TRBJ2-5; V gene: TRBV7-2; clone size: few; CDR3 DNA: TGTGCCAGCAGCTTGAGGGGCCAAGAGACCCAGTACTTC; CDR3 protein: CASSLRGQETQYF
D gene: TRBD1; J gene: TRBJ2-1; V gene: TRBV6-1; clone size: .; CDR3 DNA: TGTGCCAGCAGTCCGGGACAGATAAACAATGAGCAGTTCTTC; CDR3 protein: CASSPGQINNEQFF
D gene: TRBD1; J gene: TRBJ1-2; V gene: TRBV5-4; clone size: .; CDR3 DNA: TGTGCCAGCAGTTCCAGGGGGTCGGGCTATGGCTACACCTTC; CDR3 protein: CASSSRGSGYGYTF
D gene: TRBD1; J gene: TRBJ2-7; V gene: TRBV12-3/TRBV12-4; clone size: .; CDR3 DNA: TGTGCCAGCAGCCTGGGGGAGGCAGGGGGCTTGTACGAGCAGTACTTC; CDR3 protein: CASSLGEAGGLYEQYF
D gene: .; J gene: TRBJ1-1; V gene: TRBV20-1; clone size: many; CDR3 DNA: TGCAGTGCTACCGGGACACCTGCCATGAACACTGAAGCTTTCTTT; CDR3 protein: CSATGTPAMNTEAFF
D gene: .; J gene: TRBJ2-3; V gene: TRBV25-1; clone size: many; CDR3 DNA: TGTGCCAGCAGTGATTCGAGGGCCACAGATACGCAGTATTTT; CDR3 protein: CASSDSRATDTQYF
D gene: TRBD2; J gene: TRBJ2-1; V gene: TRBV20-1; clone size: many; CDR3 DNA: TGCAGTGCTAGACTAGCGGACAATGAGCAGTTCTTC; CDR3 protein: CSARLADNEQFF
D gene: .; J gene: TRBJ1-2; V gene: TRBV20-1; clone size: few; CDR3 DNA: TGCAGTGCCAGCAGTGTTGCTGGCTACACCTTC; CDR3 protein: CSASSVAGYTF
D gene: .; J gene: TRBJ2-1; V gene: TRBV24-1; clone size: many; CDR3 DNA: TGTGCCACCAGTGATTTTAGTCGAGAGCAGTTCTTC; CDR3 protein: CATSDFSREQFF
D gene: TRBD1; J gene: TRBJ1-2; V gene: TRBV3-1; clone size: many; CDR3 DNA: TGTGCCAGCAGCACGCCCGGGACAGGCTATGGCTACACCTTC; CDR3 protein: CASSTPGTGYGYTF
D gene: TRBD1; J gene: TRBJ1-6; V gene: TRBV7-9; clone size: many; CDR3 DNA: TGTGCCAGCAGCCGAGATAGGGGGCCGGGTTCACCCCTCCACTTT; CDR3 protein: CASSRDRGPGSPLHF
D gene: .; J gene: TRBJ1-5; V gene: TRBV2; clone size: once; CDR3 DNA: TGTGCCAGCAGGCGGGACGGGAATCAGCCCCAGCATTTT; CDR3 protein: CASRRDGNQPQHF
D gene: TRBD1; J gene: TRBJ2-5; V gene: TRBV10-3; clone size: many; CDR3 DNA: TGTGCCATCGGGACAGAAGAGACCCAGTACTTC; CDR3 protein: CAIGTEETQYF
D gene: .; J gene: TRBJ2-7; V gene: TRBV19; clone size: .; CDR3 DNA: TGTGCCAGTAGTAGGGCAGGCGACTGGTACTTC; CDR3 protein: CASSRAGDWYF
D gene: TRBD2; J gene: TRBJ2-3; V gene: TRBV19; clone size: .; CDR3 DNA: TGTGCCAGTAGTCTGGTAGCGGGCGATACGCAGTATTTT; CDR3 protein: CASSLVAGDTQYF
D gene: .; J gene: TRBJ2-7; V gene: TRBV11-2; clone size: .; CDR3 DNA: TGTGCCAGCAGCTTTGGGAGGTCCTACGAGCAGTACTTC; CDR3 protein: CASSFGRSYEQYF